Below, 15 T cell receptor beta chains from the same sample are listed, as sequenced in a study of cytomegalovirus exposure and HLA in healthy donors. The PCR used 60 Vbeta and 13 Jbeta primers. TCRdb's table, derived via immunoSEQ multiplex PCR, lists solely in-frame clones and lacks some. The ten top clones account for roughly 4.8%, within a sample of around 65,000 clones. Sequencing was done on a sample of PBMCs. Receptor source: a man aged 30 to 39 in good health and CMV-seropositive.

The genes are TRBV7-9 and TRBJ1-4, with TRBD1 matching 8 bases. Trimming at V came to 3 bases and at J to 0 bases, leaving 6 bases not matched to a gene. CDR3 length: 17 amino acids. Looked up from germline, CDR1 is SEHNR and CDR2 is FQNEAQ (reference sequence). Here the CDR3 reads CASSFPGGPATNEKLFF. CDR3 nucleotides: TGTGCCAGCAGCTTTCCAGGGGGCCCCGCAACTAATGAAAAACTGTTTTTT.

V is TRBV6-1 and J is TRBJ1-4; possible D gene TRBD1, 5 bases. Deletions cut 4 bases from V and 7 bases from J, with 10 bases between. Germline CDR1 reads MNHNS; CDR2 reads SASEGT. CDR3 length: 13 amino acids. CDR3 residues: CASSAREREKLFF. The CDR3, as DNA: TGTGCCAGCAGTGCCAGGGAACGTGAAAAACTGTTTTTT.

V is TRBV4-1 and J is TRBJ1-3; the D is unclear. Trimming took off 4 bases at V and 2 bases at J, with 24 bases between the two ends. The CDR3 covers 19 residues. Germline loops: CDR1 MGHRA, CDR2 YSYEKL. The CDR3: CASSRRPGSQLTPGNTIYF. CDR3 nucleotides: TGCGCCAGCAGCCGACGTCCAGGCAGTCAACTTACACCTGGAAACACCATATATTTT.

The V call is TRBV5-1, the J call TRBJ2-5; tentatively, D is TRBD1 (6 bases). This CDR3 is 15 amino acids long. Germline CDR1 is SGHRS and CDR2 is YFSETQ. With 0 bases removed from V and 1 base from J, the gap between germline ends came to 10 bases. The CDR3 DNA reads TGCGCCAGCAGCTTGGGTACAGGGTCCCAAGAGACCCAGTACTTC. Translation gives CASSLGTGSQETQYF.

The chain employs TRBV19 and TRBJ1-2; 7 bases map to TRBD1. Germline-derived CDR1 and CDR2 are LNHDA and SQIVND (reference sequence). The CDR3 length is 13 residues. The V and J ends lost 7 bases and 8 bases, in that order; junction bases with no gene match: 10. The CDR3 sequence: CASTGTVLFGYTF. In DNA form, the CDR3 reads TGTGCCAGTACCGGGACAGTTCTTTTCGGCTACACCTTC. Drawing the rest from reference TRBV19 and TRBJ1-2, the complete variable domain is DGGITQSPKYLFRKEGQNVTLSCEQNLNHDAMYWYRQDPGQGLRLIYYSQIVNDFQKGDIAEGYSVSREKKESFPLTVTSAQKNPTAFYLCASTGTVLFGYTFGSGTRLTVV.

This sequence joins TRBV10-1 and TRBJ2-1; 9 nucleotides line up with TRBD2. Germline V gives CDR1 WNHNN, CDR2 SYGVQD (reference sequence). The CDR3 is 15 amino acids. The junction had 6 bases not matched to a gene; V was cut back by 3 bases and J by 6 bases. Written as DNA, the CDR3 is TGCGCCAGCAGTGATCCGGGACTAGCCGTCAATGAGCAGTTCTTC. It codes for CASSDPGLAVNEQFF.

The V and J genes are TRBV30 and TRBJ1-1; TRBD1 aligns across 7 bases. The CDR3 is 14 amino acids. The germline V gene encodes CDR1 GTSNPN and CDR2 SVGIG (reference sequence). J lost 10 bases, V lost 4 bases, and 15 bases had no gene match. CDR3 protein: CAWKRGRGNALAFF. CDR3 in DNA: TGTGCCTGGAAGAGGGGCAGGGGGAACGCTTTAGCTTTCTTT.

The V call is TRBV7-3, the J call TRBJ1-2; 7 bases map to TRBD1. V gave up 4 bases and J gave up 3 bases; unmatched junction bases: 5. The CDR3 covers 14 residues. CDR1 is SGHTA and CDR2 is FQGTGA in the germline V gene. The CDR3 region is CASSSTGTDYGYTF. The CDR3 region has the DNA TGTGCCAGCAGCTCGACAGGGACGGACTATGGCTACACCTTC.

This chain connects TRBV6-5 to TRBJ1-1; D possibly corresponds to TRBD1 (5 bases). Germline V gene lookup returns CDR1 MNHEY and CDR2 SVGAGI. This CDR3 region has 13 residues. V shed 6 bases and J shed 1 base, with 9 bases lying between them. The CDR3 spells CASSHQGNTEAFF. The CDR3 nucleotides are TGTGCCAGCAGCCACCAGGGGAACACTGAAGCTTTCTTT.

The CDR3 loop reads CASSEDRGYGYTF. CDR3 DNA: TGTGCCAGCAGTGAGGACAGGGGTTATGGCTACACCTTC. The chain recombines TRBV6-1 with TRBJ1-2; 9 bases line up with TRBD1. Germline values: CDR1 MNHNS, CDR2 SASEGT. V was pared by 3 bases and J by 5 bases, with 1 base of the junction left unmatched. CDR3 length equals 13 residues.

This chain joins TRBV25-1 and TRBJ1-1, with 7 positions matching TRBD1. CDR1 is MGHDK, CDR2 SYGVNS, per germline. CDR3 length equals 13 residues. Unmatched junction bases numbered 7, after V lost 4 bases and J lost 8 bases. The CDR3 DNA is TGTGCCAGCAGTGGATACTGGGGACAGGAAGCTTTCTTT. Its translation: CASSGYWGQEAFF.

About this clone itself: Other DNA sequences in the sample encode the same CDR3. The rearrangement links TRBV2 to TRBJ1-2; TRBD1 agrees at 10 bases. The CDR3 contains 14 residues. The V gene end was trimmed by 5 bases and the J gene end by 4 bases; junction bases not matched to a gene: 4. CDR1 SNHLY and CDR2 FYNNEI come from the germline V gene. The CDR3 loop reads CASSRQGAGYGYTF. DNA for the CDR3: TGTGCCAGCAGTAGACAGGGGGCAGGCTATGGCTACACCTTC.

The CDR3 sequence: CASSEVGTGNYEQYF. CDR3 nucleotide sequence: TGTGCCAGCAGTGAAGTAGGGACAGGGAACTACGAGCAGTACTTC. V usage is TRBV6-1 and J usage is TRBJ2-7; 9 bases are a match to TRBD1. The CDR3 consists of 15 residues. The V and J ends lost 1 base and 3 bases, in that order; junction bases with no gene match: 4. Germline values: CDR1 MNHNS, CDR2 SASEGT.

The chain uses TRBV18 and TRBJ2-1, with 9 bases fitting TRBD2. CDR3 length: 16 residues. Germline CDR1 is KGHSH and CDR2 is LQKENI. Trimming took 4 bases from V and 5 from J; bases not matched to a gene: 9. CDR3 nucleotides: TGTGCCAGCTCACTCCGACTAGCGGAGATCAACAATGAGCAGTTCTTC. This translates into CASSLRLAEINNEQFF.

The chain employs TRBV4-1 and TRBJ2-6; D ambiguous. In germline, CDR1 is MGHRA, CDR2 YSYEKL. This CDR3 has 17 amino acids. The V and J ends lost 0 bases and 2 bases respectively, with 11 bases between them. Here the CDR3 DNA reads TGCGCCAGCAGCCAAGATCGAGCAGGTGCTGGGGCCAACGTCCTGACTTTC. Protein: CASSQDRAGAGANVLTF.